Here is one TCR beta chain with its context. PCR involved 60 Vbeta and 13 Jbeta primers. Libraries were prepared by immunoSEQ multiplex PCR; TCRdb keeps only in-frame clonotypes and omits some of them. The sample carries 100,000 or so clones, about 76% recorded once. This sample is drawn from a study of cytomegalovirus exposure and HLA in healthy donors. This receptor was identified in a woman between 40 and 55 years old in good health and CMV-seropositive. Sequenced: PBMCs.

The CDR3 DNA reads as TGCGCCAGCAGCTTCACATCAATGAACACTGAAGCTTTCTTT. Encoded protein: CASSFTSMNTEAFF. The J gene is TRBJ1-1, the V gene TRBV5-1; D gene unclear. From germline, CDR1 is SGHRS and CDR2 YFSETQ. The V end was cut by 2 bases, the J end by 0 bases, with 8 bases between. The CDR3 is 14 amino acids.